This TCR beta chain was captured by sequencing in a study of regulatory T cells in long-lasting Graves disease. Study conclusions and caveats: Patients with persistent Graves' had lower TCR diversity than newly diagnosed patients.

This CDR3 region has 16 residues. With 10 bases removed from V and 1 base from J, the gap between germline ends came to 22 bases. CDR1 and CDR2 from the germline V gene are MDHEN and SYDVKM. The sample holds many counts of this clonotype. What it recognizes is unknown. Building of the TCR beta libraries involved iRepertoire HTBI primers and Arm-PCR of CDR3 regions. TCRdb reanalysed the multiplex PCR reads using MiXCR and keeps one entry per CDR3 protein. This sample has hundreds of thousands of distinct CDR3 sequences, with about a fifth found just once. Described time point: persistent/refractory GD, antithyroid drugs over 5 years with positive TRAb. The TCR library was made from RNA extracted from PBMCs.

The chain couples TRBV28 to TRBJ2-5; a weak D match, TRBD1 (5 bases). This TCR was recovered from a female donor with Graves disease. The sample consisted of peripheral blood mononuclear cells (PBMCs), taken when the disease was refractory, from a patient treated with antithyroid drugs. CDR3 bases: TGTGCCACCCAACGACTGGGCATCCAGGGCCAAGAGACCCAGTACTTC. Encoded protein: CATQRLGIQGQETQYF.